The 30 T cell receptor beta chains presented below share a single source sample, sequenced in a study of OX40 agonist ivuxolimab in advanced cancers. Assay: immunoSEQ multiplex PCR; the TCRdb copy retains only in-frame clones and omits some. There are about 90,000 clones in the sample; 75% to 95% occur only once, and roughly 8.9% lies in the top ten. Here the sequenced sample was CD4+ or CD8+ T cells sorted from blood, taken in a trial of the OX40 agonist ivuxolimab. The origin of the receptors is an adult with an advanced solid tumor such as melanoma, head and neck, liver or kidney cancer.

As concerns this clone: The junction differs from germline at one of its ends, possibly a read error. V is TRBV7-7 and J is TRBJ2-3, with D uncertain. CDR3 size: 12 residues. Germline values: CDR1 SSHAT, CDR2 FNYEAQ (reference sequence). The CDR3 loop is CASSPLRDTQYF. The CDR3 nucleotides read TGTGCTAGCAGCCCCTTACGGGATACGCAGTATTTT.

The rearrangement links TRBV7-2 to TRBJ2-3; D remains ambiguous. CDR1 is SGHTA and CDR2 is FQGNSA in the germline V gene. The CDR3 spans 11 residues. Trimming pared 4 bases from V and 7 bases from J, leaving 6 bases between. The chain's CDR3 is CASSSLNTQYF. Here the CDR3 DNA reads TGTGCCAGCAGCTCTCTCAATACGCAGTATTTT.

The chain combines TRBV27 with TRBJ1-1; D perhaps matches TRBD1 (6 bases). The ends were cut back, 8 bases at V and 11 bases at J, with 18 bases in the middle. The CDR3 runs to 12 residues. Germline V gene sequence: CDR1 MNHEY, CDR2 SMNVEV (reference sequence). In DNA, the CDR3 is TGTGCCAGCGGGGAAGGGGGGAGGACGGCTTTCTTT. Protein product: CASGEGGRTAFF.

The gene calls are TRBV27 and TRBJ2-1; D unclear. Germline V gene lookup returns CDR1 MNHEY and CDR2 SMNVEV (reference sequence). The ends were cut back, 3 bases at V and 6 bases at J, with 6 bases in the middle. The CDR3 is 12 residues long. The CDR3 nucleotides are TGTGCCAGCAGTTTCTCATCCAATGAGCAGTTCTTC. Encoded protein: CASSFSSNEQFF.

V gene TRBV5-6 combines with J gene TRBJ2-7; 7 bases are shared with TRBD1. There are 15 residues in the CDR3. Germline V gene lookup returns CDR1 SGHDT and CDR2 YYEEEE. V lost 4 bases to trimming and J lost 0 bases; unmatched junction nucleotides: 7. CDR3 sequence: CASSTTGPLSYEQYF. For the CDR3, the DNA is TGTGCCAGCAGCACGACAGGGCCGCTCTCCTACGAGCAGTACTTC.

The CDR3 loop is CASSPAGTRRNEQFF. CDR3 nucleotide sequence: TGTGCCAGCAGCCCCGCCGGGACTAGAAGGAATGAGCAGTTCTTC. V gene TRBV7-2 combines with J gene TRBJ2-1; 8 nucleotides agree with TRBD2. Losses at the gene ends were 5 bases for V and 7 bases for J; bases not matched to a gene: 10. Germline loops: CDR1 SGHTA, CDR2 FQGNSA. This CDR3 contains 15 residues.

The rearrangement uses TRBV29-1 and TRBJ2-2; 9 bases fit TRBD1. The J segment lost 2 bases and the V segment lost 6 bases, leaving 4 bases of the junction unmatched. In germline, CDR1 is SQVTM, CDR2 ANQGSEA. CDR3 length equals 14 residues. CDR3 DNA sequence: TGCAGCGTAGCGGGACAGGGAAACACCGGGGAGCTGTTTTTT. Protein: CSVAGQGNTGELFF.

The CDR3 loop is CASGSSSSGRANEQFF. As DNA, the CDR3 is TGTGCCAGCGGGTCGAGTTCGAGCGGGAGGGCCAATGAGCAGTTCTTC. This chain joins TRBV6-6 and TRBJ2-1; TRBD2 agrees at 10 bases. With V trimmed by 8 bases and J by 6 bases, 13 bases remained unmatched. In germline, CDR1 is MNHNY, CDR2 SVGAGI (reference sequence). The CDR3 loop spans 16 amino acids.

This clone is a singleton in its sample. The chain links TRBV4-1 to TRBJ2-1; D may be TRBD1 or TRBD2 (6 bases each). CDR3 size: 15 residues. The V end lost 1 base, the J end lost 12 bases, and 19 bases lay between the germline ends. CDR1 and CDR2 (germline): MGHRA, YSYEKL. CDR3 DNA sequence: TGCGCCAGCAGCCAAGTACTGGGGGCCGGGCGGGGGCAGTTCTTC. It specifies CASSQVLGAGRGQFF.

The V gene is TRBV5-1, the J gene TRBJ2-5, with a weak D call TRBD2 (6 bases). Germline lookup yields CDR1 SGHRS and CDR2 YFSETQ. The length of the CDR3 is 16 residues. Trimming took 3 bases from V and 2 from J, leaving 17 bases between them. This CDR3 is CASSSARDSFQETQYF. The CDR3 nucleotides read TGCGCCAGCAGCTCGGCCCGGGACTCTTTTCAAGAGACCCAGTACTTC.

In DNA, the CDR3 is TGTGCCAGCTCACCTAGTGGGCGCTCTGGGGCCAACGTCCTGACTTTC. Translation: CASSPSGRSGANVLTF. The rearrangement joins TRBV18 to TRBJ2-6; no definite D call. This CDR3 has 16 amino acids. V shed 3 bases and J shed 0 bases, with 9 bases lying between them. Germline loops: CDR1 KGHSH, CDR2 LQKENI.

The V gene is TRBV15, the J gene TRBJ1-5; D is possibly TRBD1 (6 bases). The V gene lost 3 bases and the J gene lost 0 bases, with 15 bases spanning the gap. Germline V gene data show CDR1 as LNHNV and CDR2 as YYDKDF (reference sequence). The CDR3 has 17 amino acids. In DNA form, the CDR3 reads TGTGCCACCAGCAGGTTCGGGGGCGGGTATAGCAATCAGCCCCAGCATTTT. This gives the protein CATSRFGGGYSNQPQHF.

V is TRBV6-1 and J is TRBJ2-2, with 9 bases aligning to TRBD2. Trimming at V came to 6 bases and at J to 4 bases, leaving 6 bases not matched to a gene. CDR3 length: 15 residues. The germline V gene encodes CDR1 MNHNS and CDR2 SASEGT. The CDR3 protein is CASRGQLAGTGELFF. CDR3 coding DNA: TGTGCCAGCAGAGGACAACTAGCGGGCACCGGGGAGCTGTTTTTT.

The chain combines TRBV11-3 with TRBJ2-7; D unclear. The CDR3 is made up of 11 amino acids. Germline lookup yields CDR1 SGHNT and CDR2 YENEEA. Trimming took 5 bases from V and 2 from J, leaving 4 bases between them. Here the CDR3 DNA reads TGTGCCAGCAGCGCAACCTACGAGCAGTACTTC. Translated, it gives CASSATYEQYF.

The chain is built from TRBV29-1 and TRBJ2-7; TRBD2 matches at 8 bases. CDR1 is SQVTM, CDR2 ANQGSEA, per germline. After removal of 5 bases from V and 4 bases from J, the junction contained 13 bases not matched to a gene. The CDR3 spans 15 residues. As DNA, the CDR3 is TGCAGCGTTTTTGGTGAGAGCGGGAGTGGTTACGAGCAGTACTTC. This encodes CSVFGESGSGYEQYF.

The V and J genes are TRBV27 and TRBJ2-7; tentative D call: TRBD2 (6 bases). Germline V gene lookup returns CDR1 MNHEY and CDR2 SMNVEV (reference sequence). Trimming removed 2 bases from V and 9 bases from J, with 11 bases in between. This CDR3 region has 12 residues. Written as DNA, the CDR3 is TGTGCCAGCAGTTTAACCGGGGGAGGGCAGTACTTC. Protein: CASSLTGGGQYF.

The V call is TRBV9, the J call TRBJ2-1; TRBD1 might be the D (6 bases). V was trimmed by 4 bases and J by 1 base, leaving 9 bases between them. Germline-derived CDR1 and CDR2 are SGDLS and YYNGEE. This CDR3 is 14 amino acids long. This chain's CDR3 is CASSSTGSYNEQFF. In DNA form, the CDR3 reads TGTGCCAGCAGCTCTACAGGGTCCTACAATGAGCAGTTCTTC.

V and J are TRBV6-6 and TRBJ2-1, with 15 bases fitting TRBD2. After removal of 4 bases from V and 8 bases from J, the junction contained 6 bases not matched to a gene. The CDR3 has 16 residues. CDR1 is MNHNY and CDR2 is SVGAGI in the germline V gene (reference sequence). The CDR3 protein is CASSWGLAGGGYEQFF. In DNA, the CDR3 is TGTGCCAGCAGTTGGGGACTAGCGGGAGGTGGCTATGAGCAGTTCTTC.

V is TRBV7-6 and J is TRBJ2-3; tentative D call: TRBD1 (5 bases). Trimming took 4 bases from V and 2 from J, leaving 19 bases between them. The length of the CDR3 is 17 residues. Germline CDR1 reads SGHVS; CDR2 reads FNYEAQ. The CDR3 DNA follows: TGTGCCAGCAGCTCCGCTAGGACACCCAGAACCACAGATACGCAGTATTTT. Protein product: CASSSARTPRTTDTQYF.

The rearrangement uses TRBV4-2 and TRBJ2-2; D not certain. With 3 bases removed from V and 6 bases from J, the gap between germline ends came to 5 bases. The germline gives CDR1 LGHNA, CDR2 YNFKEQ. This CDR3 has 12 residues. CDR3 region: CASSQWSGELFF. The DNA for the CDR3 is TGTGCCAGCAGCCAGTGGTCCGGGGAGCTGTTTTTT.

On this clone: This could be a read error, since a much larger clone is one nucleotide away. This sample includes further DNA sequences coding for the same CDR3. The rearrangement joins TRBV11-2 to TRBJ1-5; TRBD1 might be the D (5 bases). Germline CDR1 SGHAT, CDR2 FQNNGV. V lost 0 bases, J lost 0 bases, and 6 bases lay in between. This CDR3 comprises 15 residues. CDR3 nucleotide sequence: TGTGCCAGCAGCTTAGAGGGGCTTAGCAATCAGCCCCAGCATTTT. This encodes CASSLEGLSNQPQHF.

The chain has TRBV11-2 and TRBJ2-7; D is unclear. Germline CDR1 SGHAT, CDR2 FQNNGV. The CDR3 runs to 11 residues. V was pared by 3 bases and J by 3 bases, with 3 bases between. The CDR3 nucleotides read TGTGCCAGCAGCTTGATCTACGAGCAGTACTTC. This gives the protein CASSLIYEQYF.

This chain links TRBV18 with TRBJ2-1; D might be TRBD1 (6 bases). The CDR3 totals 15 residues. Trimming took off 5 bases at V and 6 bases at J, with 17 bases between the two ends. Germline loops: CDR1 KGHSH, CDR2 LQKENI. CDR3 in amino acids: CASSSSTGSGNEQFF. In DNA, the CDR3 is TGTGCCAGCTCATCGAGCACAGGGTCAGGCAATGAGCAGTTCTTC.

The count of this clone is one. The CDR3 loop reads CASSEGGSGGYEQYF. The CDR3 bases are TGTGCCAGCAGTGAAGGTGGTAGCGGGGGTTACGAGCAGTACTTC. This chain links TRBV6-1 with TRBJ2-7; 9 bases are a match to TRBD2. The CDR3 has 15 amino acids. J was trimmed by 4 bases and V by 1 base; bases with no gene match: 5. Germline V gene sequence: CDR1 MNHNS, CDR2 SASEGT.

The V and J genes are TRBV6-5 and TRBJ2-7; no reliable D call. With 0 bases removed from V and 3 bases from J, the gap between germline ends came to 3 bases. The CDR3 is 12 amino acids. Germline assignment: CDR1 MNHEY and CDR2 SVGAGI. CDR3 coding DNA: TGTGCCAGCAGTTACTCGATCTACGAGCAGTACTTC. As protein: CASSYSIYEQYF.

This chain links TRBV4-1 with TRBJ2-1; 9 bases line up with TRBD1. Germline V gene lookup returns CDR1 MGHRA and CDR2 YSYEKL. V was clipped by 0 bases and J by 8 bases; unmatched bases: 11. The CDR3 has 17 amino acids. DNA of the CDR3: TGCGCCAGCAGCCAAGATAGCCCGGGACAGGGAAACGATGAGCAGTTCTTC. Its protein product is CASSQDSPGQGNDEQFF.

The chain uses TRBV5-1 and TRBJ2-5, with D maybe TRBD2 (5 bases). The DNA end lines up better with TRBJ2-7; the J call may be wrong. The CDR3 is 14 residues long. Germline CDR1 and CDR2: SGHRS and YFSETQ. DNA for the CDR3: TGCGCCAGCAGCTTGGTAGCTGGGAGCGGCGAGCAGTACTTC. Protein: CASSLVAGSGEQYF.

The chain combines TRBV18 with TRBJ1-2; D not certain. V lost 4 bases and J lost 6, with 18 bases in between. The CDR3 has 15 residues. In germline, CDR1 is KGHSH, CDR2 LQKENI. CDR3 sequence: CASSRFTVGLDGYTF. The CDR3 DNA follows: TGTGCCAGCTCACGGTTTACAGTGGGTCTGGATGGCTACACCTTC.

The chain has TRBV2 and TRBJ2-7; no clear D. The V gene's germline CDR1 is SNHLY and CDR2 FYNNEI. Trimming cost V 2 bases and J 5 bases, with 7 bases left between them. CDR3 length: 12 amino acids. Here the CDR3 reads CASSEILHEQYF. The CDR3 region has the DNA TGTGCCAGCAGTGAAATTCTCCACGAGCAGTACTTC.

The chain recombines TRBV6-5 with TRBJ2-1; D is possibly TRBD2 (5 bases). The germline V gene encodes CDR1 MNHEY and CDR2 SVGAGI. V was pared by 2 bases and J by 5 bases, with 10 bases between. This CDR3 is built from 14 residues. CDR3 in DNA: TGTGCCAGCAGTTACGAGGGAGACCACAATGAGCAGTTCTTC. Translating it yields CASSYEGDHNEQFF.